These T cell receptor beta chains were read from a single sample in a study of CD8+ T cells in alopecia areata. Using immunoSEQ multiplex PCR, the repertoire was profiled, and TCRdb retains in-frame clones only, with some absent. Of tens of thousands of clones listed, around three quarters are singletons. Sample: NKG2D-low CD8+ T cells sorted from blood. The receptors were sampled from a human donor with alopecia areata. The CDR3 runs from the conserved cysteine through the conserved F or W. The order of the fields is J gene, D gene, V gene, clone size, CDR3 protein, CDR3 DNA. The D gene is left open where the match is weak. Not all rows give a size; the values are once, few, many and, for expanded clones, a class.

TRBJ2-2 . TRBV2 . CASRWQGGNTGELFF TGTGCCAGCAGATGGCAGGGGGGAAACACCGGGGAGCTGTTTTTT
TRBJ2-7 . TRBV6-5 . CAREGVRVSEQYF TGTGCCAGGGAGGGGGTACGAGTCAGCGAGCAGTACTTC
TRBJ2-2 . TRBV6-6 once CASSSRLSTGELFF TGTGCCAGCAGTTCCAGGTTGAGCACCGGGGAGCTGTTTTTT
TRBJ2-1 TRBD2 TRBV7-9 . CASSSFSGGTYNEQFF TGTGCCAGCAGCTCCTTTAGCGGGGGGACCTACAATGAGCAGTTCTTC
TRBJ2-5 TRBD1 TRBV7-9 once CASSSTGGRQETQYF TGTGCCAGCAGCTCGACAGGGGGTAGGCAAGAGACCCAGTACTTC
TRBJ1-2 TRBD1 TRBV30 once CAWKRTGEYYGYTF TGTGCCTGGAAACGGACAGGGGAGTACTATGGCTACACCTTC
TRBJ2-7 . TRBV6-1 . CASSPRSGDYEQYF TGTGCCAGCAGTCCCCGGTCTGGGGACTACGAGCAGTACTTC
TRBJ2-1 . TRBV10-3 . CAISESSGYNEQFF TGTGCCATCAGTGAGTCGTCCGGATACAATGAGCAGTTCTTC
TRBJ2-7 . TRBV7-9 once CASSPGLPSEQYF TGTGCCAGCAGCCCGGGTCTTCCGAGTGAGCAGTACTTC
TRBJ2-5 . TRBV7-4 once CASNEPNRGQETQYF TGTGCCAGCAACGAACCCAACCGGGGCCAAGAGACCCAGTACTTC
TRBJ1-2 . TRBV29-1 . CSVTISGANYGYTF TGCAGCGTCACCATATCCGGGGCCAACTATGGCTACACCTTC
TRBJ1-1 TRBD1 TRBV7-9 . CASRPGTGEAFF TGTGCCAGCAGACCCGGGACAGGGGAGGCTTTCTTT
TRBJ2-3 TRBD2 TRBV2 . CASSRLAASTDTQYF TGTGCCAGCAGCCGACTAGCGGCTAGCACAGATACGCAGTATTTT
TRBJ2-7 TRBD1 TRBV29-1 . CSVLDRGRSYEQYF TGCAGCGTTCTAGACAGGGGTCGCTCCTACGAGCAGTACTTC
TRBJ2-7 . TRBV27 . CASSSLYEQYF TGTGCCAGCAGTTCCCTCTACGAGCAGTACTTC
TRBJ2-2 . TRBV25-1 . CASSDILPGELFF TGTGCCAGCAGTGACATTTTGCCCGGGGAGCTGTTTTTT
TRBJ2-6 TRBD1 TRBV6-1 few CASSEGQGSGANVLTF TGTGCCAGCAGTGAAGGACAGGGGTCTGGGGCCAACGTCCTGACTTTC
TRBJ2-4 . TRBV29-1 . CSVVNWQDKNIQYF TGCAGCGTTGTCAATTGGCAGGACAAAAACATTCAGTACTTC
TRBJ2-7 . TRBV28 . CASSGGPSSEQYF TGTGCCAGCAGTGGCGGGCCCTCCTCCGAGCAGTACTTC
TRBJ2-2 TRBD2 TRBV27 . CASSLAGAGELFF TGTGCCAGCAGTTTAGCGGGGGCCGGGGAGCTGTTTTTT
TRBJ2-7 . TRBV27 . CASSPSGSYEQYF TGTGCCAGCAGTCCCAGTGGATCCTACGAGCAGTACTTC
TRBJ2-7 TRBD1 TRBV27 . CASSFRTGGLDEQYF TGTGCCAGCAGTTTCCGCACAGGGGGCTTAGACGAGCAGTACTTC
TRBJ2-7 . TRBV27 once CASSLGRASYEQYF TGTGCCAGCAGTTTAGGGCGGGCCTCCTACGAGCAGTACTTC
TRBJ2-7 . TRBV2 . CATYSLRQYF TGTGCCACCTACAGCCTACGGCAGTACTTC
TRBJ2-2 . TRBV6-1 few CASSEALAQPGELFF TGTGCCAGCAGTGAAGCGTTAGCGCAGCCCGGGGAGCTGTTTTTT
TRBJ2-1 TRBD2 TRBV27 . CASSPEGLAFTEQFF TGTGCCAGCAGTCCAGAGGGACTAGCATTCACTGAGCAGTTCTTC
TRBJ2-1 . TRBV19 . CASSIDEGGGYNEQFF TGTGCCAGTAGTATAGACGAAGGTGGGGGCTACAATGAGCAGTTCTTC
TRBJ2-5 . TRBV29-1 . CSVKSQNQETQYF TGCAGCGTTAAGTCACAGAACCAAGAGACCCAGTACTTC
TRBJ1-5 . TRBV4-2 . CASSQDSEHQPQHF TGTGCCAGCAGCCAAGATTCGGAGCATCAGCCCCAGCATTTT
TRBJ2-1 . TRBV7-9 . CASSLLGPSYNEQFF TGTGCCAGCAGCTTATTGGGACCCAGCTACAATGAGCAGTTCTTC
TRBJ2-2 TRBD2 TRBV5-1 . CASSLLLAGGPSPGELFF TGCGCCAGCAGCTTGCTATTAGCGGGAGGGCCGAGCCCCGGGGAGCTGTTTTTT
TRBJ2-7 TRBD1 TRBV5-4 . CASSHWDSTYEQYF TGTGCCAGCAGCCATTGGGACAGCACCTACGAGCAGTACTTC
TRBJ2-2 . TRBV30 . CAWSPGVGELFF TGTGCCTGGAGTCCGGGAGTCGGGGAGCTGTTTTTT
TRBJ2-6 TRBD2 TRBV4-2 . CASSQDETSGSNSGANVLTF TGTGCCAGCAGCCAAGACGAGACTAGCGGGTCGAACTCTGGGGCCAACGTCCTGACTTTC
TRBJ2-5 . TRBV27 . CASSLSRIQETQYF TGTGCCAGCAGTTTATCCCGAATCCAAGAGACCCAGTACTTC
TRBJ2-1 TRBD1 TRBV4-3 . CASSQVSGTGGNEQFF TGCGCCAGCAGCCAAGTTAGCGGGACAGGGGGCAATGAGCAGTTCTTC
TRBJ2-7 . TRBV29-1 . CSVEREYEQYF TGCAGCGTTGAGCGAGAGTACGAGCAGTACTTC
TRBJ2-6 . TRBV19 few CASTLTYGGGANVLTF TGTGCCAGTACCCTCACCTATGGGGGCGGGGCCAACGTCCTGACTTTC
TRBJ1-5 TRBD1 TRBV30 . CAWSGQGAESQPQHF TGTGCCTGGAGTGGACAGGGGGCAGAGTCTCAGCCCCAGCATTTT
TRBJ1-5 . TRBV29-1 . CSSGLPYSNQPQHF TGCAGCTCAGGACTCCCCTATAGCAATCAGCCCCAGCATTTT
TRBJ1-2 . TRBV29-1 . CSVVGGSAGYTF TGCAGCGTTGTTGGGGGGTCCGCTGGCTACACCTTC